One and the same sample provided the 29 T cell receptor beta chains below, sequenced in a study of T cell responses to AZD1222 COVID-19 vaccine. Data came from immunoSEQ multiplex PCR; TCRdb stores just in-frame clones and leaves some out. The table includes roughly 130,000 clones, over 75% detected once. Source: peripheral blood, taken on day 0 of AZD1222 vaccination. These receptors were obtained from an adult in good health.

V usage is TRBV7-6 and J usage is TRBJ1-5; 8 nucleotides agree with TRBD1. The CDR3 extends over 14 amino acids. Germline loops: CDR1 SGHVS, CDR2 FNYEAQ. J was trimmed by 2 bases and V by 7 bases; bases with no gene match: 4. CDR3: CASTPGQGNQPQHF. CDR3 nucleotide sequence: TGTGCCAGCACCCCGGGACAGGGCAATCAGCCCCAGCATTTT.

This rearrangement joins TRBV14 to TRBJ2-3; D not certain. This CDR3 comprises 15 residues. V lost 0 bases, J lost 2 bases, and 9 bases lay in between. Per the germline V gene, CDR1 is SGHDN and CDR2 is FVKESK. The CDR3 sequence: CASSQDPIITDTQYF. For the CDR3, the DNA is TGTGCCAGCAGCCAAGACCCCATAATCACAGATACGCAGTATTTT.

CDR3 bases: TGTGCCAGCAGCCTCCCGGGACAGTATAATTCACCCCTCCACTTT. Translation gives CASSLPGQYNSPLHF. The rearrangement joins TRBV5-4 to TRBJ1-6, with 7 bases fitting TRBD1. The V segment lost 4 bases and the J segment 4 bases; nucleotides outside the gene matches: 5. The CDR3 runs 15 residues. Germline CDR1 is SGHNT and CDR2 is YYREEE (reference sequence).

The gene calls are TRBV7-9 and TRBJ2-7; 9 bases line up with TRBD2. This CDR3 contains 16 residues. CDR1 is SEHNR and CDR2 is FQNEAQ in the germline V gene (reference sequence). With V trimmed by 5 bases and J by 0 bases, 8 bases remained unmatched. CDR3 sequence reads: CASSSGGSGSSYEQYF. The CDR3 coding sequence is TGTGCCAGCAGCAGCGGGGGTAGCGGGAGCTCCTACGAGCAGTACTTC. The variable domain in full, with the rest retrieved from reference TRBV7-9 and TRBJ2-7, is DTGVSQNPRHKITKRGQNVTFRCDPISEHNRLYWYRQTLGQGPEFLTYFQNEAQLEKSRLLSDRFSAERPKGSFSTLEIQRTEQGDSAMYLCASSSGGSGSSYEQYFGPGTRLTVT.

For the CDR3, the DNA is TGTGCCACCAGCAGAGAGGCCGGCTATAATGAAAAACTGTTTTTT. Its protein is CATSREAGYNEKLFF. J is TRBJ1-4 and V is TRBV15; D is unresolved. From germline, CDR1 is LNHNV and CDR2 YYDKDF (reference sequence). This CDR3 comprises 15 residues. With 0 bases removed from V and 4 bases from J, the gap between germline ends came to 9 bases.

The chain recombines TRBV7-8 with TRBJ2-7; 7 bases fit TRBD1. J was trimmed by 2 bases and V by 4 bases; bases with no gene match: 2. The CDR3 loop spans 13 amino acids. Germline V gene lookup returns CDR1 SGHVS and CDR2 FQNEAQ. The DNA for the CDR3 is TGTGCCAGCAGCTGGGACAGAGCCTACGAGCAGTACTTC. Amino acid sequence: CASSWDRAYEQYF.

The rearrangement joins TRBV6-5 to TRBJ1-6; D unclear. Between the trimmed V and J ends, which lost 6 bases and 4 bases, there was a span of 13 bases. This CDR3 has 15 amino acids. CDR1 MNHEY and CDR2 SVGAGI come from the germline V gene. CDR3 amino acids: CASRSPGRYNSPLHF. The DNA of the CDR3 is TGTGCCAGCAGGAGTCCGGGAAGATATAATTCACCCCTCCACTTT.

This chain connects TRBV27 to TRBJ1-2; 10 nucleotides align to TRBD1. The V and J ends lost 5 bases and 2 bases, in that order; junction bases with no gene match: 5. The germline V gene has CDR1 MNHEY and CDR2 SMNVEV (reference sequence). The CDR3 spans 15 residues. CDR3 nucleotide sequence: TGTGCCAGCAGTCCGTGGACAGGGGGGAACTATGGCTACACCTTC. This sequence encodes CASSPWTGGNYGYTF.

The table lists this clone with a few counts. The chain combines TRBV14 with TRBJ2-2, with D tentatively TRBD1 (6 bases). Trimming left V 2 bases short and J 5 bases short, with 9 bases between. The germline V gene encodes CDR1 SGHDN and CDR2 FVKESK. This CDR3 region has 14 residues. The CDR3 reads CASSQQGGTGELFF. The CDR3 coding sequence is TGTGCCAGCAGCCAACAAGGGGGTACCGGGGAGCTGTTTTTT.

The CDR3 spells CATSRTDLNAYEQYF. CDR3 sequence (DNA): TGTGCCACCAGCAGGACGGACTTGAATGCCTACGAGCAGTACTTC. The chain is built from TRBV15 and TRBJ2-7, with D maybe TRBD2 (5 bases). From germline, CDR1 is LNHNV and CDR2 YYDKDF (reference sequence). The CDR3 spans 15 residues. Trimming removed 3 bases from V and 2 bases from J, with 14 bases in between.

The V call is TRBV25-1, the J call TRBJ1-6, with D possibly TRBD1 on 5 matching bases. The CDR3 has 18 amino acids. V was clipped by 5 bases and J by 9 bases, with 26 bases between them. Germline V gene data show CDR1 as MGHDK and CDR2 as SYGVNS. The CDR3, as DNA: TGTGCCAGCAGTCCCCCAGGAATGCGCCCAGGGTGGAGTTCACCCCTCCACTTT. Amino acid sequence: CASSPPGMRPGWSSPLHF.

The CDR3 region is CASSYDLRRTRSNQPQHF. CDR3 bases: TGTGCCAGCAGTTACGATTTACGAAGGACAAGGAGCAATCAGCCCCAGCATTTT. The chain joins TRBV6-2 or TRBV6-3 to TRBJ1-5, with D possibly being TRBD1 (5 bases). This CDR3 region has 18 residues. Trimming removed 2 bases at V and 1 base at J, with 18 bases between. Germline V gives CDR1 MNHEY, CDR2 SVGEGT.

This clone has more than one count but fewer than ten. The genes are TRBV5-5 and TRBJ2-7; D possibly matches TRBD1 or TRBD2 (5 bases each). The CDR3 has 15 amino acids. The ends were cut back, 5 bases at V and 0 bases at J, with 15 bases in the middle. The V gene's germline CDR1 is SGHKS and CDR2 YYEKEE (reference sequence). The CDR3 here is CASSPRDVGSYEQYF. DNA for the CDR3: TGTGCCAGCAGTCCGAGGGACGTGGGCTCCTACGAGCAGTACTTC.

The V and J genes are TRBV5-5 and TRBJ2-5, with 8 bases matching TRBD1. Germline assignment: CDR1 SGHKS and CDR2 YYEKEE (reference sequence). The CDR3 contains 14 residues. V dropped 0 bases and J dropped 7; count of bases not matched to a gene: 5. The CDR3 region has the DNA TGTGCCAGCAGCTTGGAGGGACAGGCAGTGACCCAGTACTTC. Its translation is CASSLEGQAVTQYF.

The rearrangement joins TRBV20-1 to TRBJ2-3, with D hard to call. Germline loops: CDR1 DFQATT, CDR2 SNEGSKA (reference sequence). This CDR3 is built from 11 residues. Trimming cost V 4 bases and J 1 base, with 3 bases left between them. This chain's CDR3 is CSAIRTDTQYF. The CDR3 DNA is TGCAGTGCTATCCGCACAGATACGCAGTATTTT.

This clone has just one count. The CDR3 coding sequence is TGCGCCAGCAGCCTTGGCCTAGATGAAGCTTTCTTT. This codes for CASSLGLDEAFF. The rearrangement joins TRBV5-1 to TRBJ1-1; no definite D call. V was shortened by 4 bases and J by 7 bases, with 11 bases between the two germline ends. This CDR3 has 12 amino acids. CDR1 SGHRS and CDR2 YFSETQ come from the germline V gene.

The chain is built from TRBV28 and TRBJ1-6, with D unresolved. The CDR3 totals 15 residues. Germline V gives CDR1 MDHEN, CDR2 SYDVKM. Trimming stripped 5 bases from V and 7 bases from J, with 15 bases between. The DNA for the CDR3 is TGTGCCAGCAGTCCCCCTCGCGGGAGGAATTCACCCCTCCACTTT. The encoded protein is CASSPPRGRNSPLHF.

In this sample, this clone turned up a few times. The chain joins TRBV4-1 to TRBJ2-5, with 10 bases lining up with TRBD2. The V and J ends lost 6 bases and 3 bases, in that order; junction bases with no gene match: 10. This CDR3 comprises 16 residues. Germline CDR1 MGHRA, CDR2 YSYEKL. The DNA of the CDR3 is TGCGCCAGCAGACACGTAGCGGGGGGTCCTAAAGAGACCCAGTACTTC. Its translation: CASRHVAGGPKETQYF.

V usage is TRBV25-1 and J usage is TRBJ2-1; 9 bases agree with TRBD2. V dropped 3 bases and J dropped 0; count of bases not matched to a gene: 9. Germline CDR1 reads MGHDK; CDR2 reads SYGVNS. The CDR3 consists of 18 residues. The CDR3 reads CASSDWSSGVSSYNEQFF. The CDR3 DNA is TGTGCCAGCAGTGATTGGTCTAGCGGGGTTAGCTCCTACAATGAGCAGTTCTTC.

In regard to this clone: Distinct nucleotide sequences in the sample also encode this CDR3. The chain carries TRBV9 and TRBJ2-2; no reliable D call. Trimming cost V 0 bases and J 3 bases, with 6 bases left between them. In germline, CDR1 is SGDLS, CDR2 YYNGEE. The CDR3 sequence is 14 residues long. For the CDR3, the DNA is TGTGCCAGCAGCGTAGGTGGAGACACCGGGGAGCTGTTTTTT. Its protein product is CASSVGGDTGELFF.

The chain has TRBV9 and TRBJ1-6; no clear D. This CDR3 comprises 13 residues. V was clipped by 0 bases and J by 9 bases, with 7 bases between them. Germline lookup yields CDR1 SGDLS and CDR2 YYNGEE. The CDR3 reads CASSVEFFSPLHF. Written as DNA, the CDR3 is TGTGCCAGCAGCGTAGAGTTTTTTTCACCCCTCCACTTT.

The V and J genes are TRBV10-2 and TRBJ2-2; D remains ambiguous. The CDR3 runs to 15 residues. CDR1 is WSHSY and CDR2 is SAAADI in the germline V gene. Trimming left V 3 bases short and J 6 bases short, with 14 bases between. CDR3 nucleotide sequence: TGCGCCAGCAGTGATCCACAGCCCATCTCCGGGGAGCTGTTTTTT. Translating gives CASSDPQPISGELFF.

The V call is TRBV6-1, the J call TRBJ1-4; 12 bases fit TRBD1. The CDR3 is 15 residues long. J was trimmed by 8 bases and V by 1 base; bases with no gene match: 2. From germline, CDR1 is MNHNS and CDR2 SASEGT. The CDR3 protein is CASSEGDRGREKLFF. In DNA form, the CDR3 reads TGTGCCAGCAGTGAAGGGGACAGGGGGCGGGAAAAACTGTTTTTT.

The sample holds one count of this clone. The chain uses TRBV6-5 and TRBJ2-2, with TRBD2 matching over 8 bases. The V and J ends lost 11 bases and 4 bases, in that order; junction bases with no gene match: 9. CDR3 length: 14 amino acids. CDR1 is MNHEY, CDR2 SVGAGI, per germline. The CDR3 loop is CAAGRATITGELFF. The CDR3 DNA follows: TGTGCCGCCGGGAGGGCCACCATCACCGGGGAGCTGTTTTTT.

This CDR3 reads CASRGLAGVKYEQYF. DNA of the CDR3: TGTGCCAGCAGGGGACTAGCGGGAGTTAAGTACGAGCAGTACTTC. This chain joins TRBV27 and TRBJ2-7; 14 bases align to TRBD2. Per germline, CDR1 MNHEY and CDR2 SMNVEV (reference sequence). The CDR3 is 15 residues long. V lost 6 bases and J lost 4; bases outside the gene matches: 5.

The genes are TRBV7-6 and TRBJ2-4; D is possibly TRBD2 (5 bases). The germline CDR1 and CDR2 sequences are SGHVS and FNYEAQ. The CDR3 has 16 residues. V was pared by 1 base and J by 1 base, with 11 bases between. The CDR3 here is CASSLDSSGAKNIQYF. The DNA for the CDR3 is TGTGCCAGCAGCTTAGATTCCTCGGGGGCCAAAAACATTCAGTACTTC.

V usage is TRBV11-2 and J usage is TRBJ2-2; 14 bases are a match to TRBD2. CDR3 size: 17 residues. The J segment lost 7 bases and the V segment lost 4 bases, leaving 8 bases of the junction unmatched. Germline values: CDR1 SGHAT, CDR2 FQNNGV. CDR3 sequence (DNA): TGTGCCAGCAGCTCCCTGACTAGCGGGGGGGCGGTCGGGGAGCTGTTTTTT. Translating gives CASSSLTSGGAVGELFF. The full variable domain, rest sourced from reference TRBV11-2 and TRBJ2-2, is EAGVAQSPRYKIIEKRQSVAFWCNPISGHATLYWYQQILGQGPKLLIQFQNNGVVDDSQLPKDRFSAERLKGVDSTLKIQPAKLEDSAVYLCASSSLTSGGAVGELFFGEGSRLTVL.

This sequence joins TRBV25-1 and TRBJ2-7; 9 nucleotides line up with TRBD1. V trimming: 7 bases; J trimming: 7 bases; junction bases outside the gene matches: 8. The CDR3 totals 13 residues. Per the germline V gene, CDR1 is MGHDK and CDR2 is SYGVNS. CDR3 in amino acids: CASTTRQGGEQYF. CDR3 in DNA: TGTGCCAGCACTACTAGACAGGGGGGAGAGCAGTACTTC.

V is TRBV14 and J is TRBJ2-7; 10 nucleotides line up with TRBD2. This CDR3 is built from 15 residues. V gave up 2 bases and J gave up 2 bases; unmatched junction bases: 3. CDR1 is SGHDN and CDR2 is FVKESK in the germline V gene. The CDR3 reads CASSQLAGVAYEQYF. In DNA, the CDR3 is TGTGCCAGCAGCCAACTAGCGGGGGTTGCCTACGAGCAGTACTTC.